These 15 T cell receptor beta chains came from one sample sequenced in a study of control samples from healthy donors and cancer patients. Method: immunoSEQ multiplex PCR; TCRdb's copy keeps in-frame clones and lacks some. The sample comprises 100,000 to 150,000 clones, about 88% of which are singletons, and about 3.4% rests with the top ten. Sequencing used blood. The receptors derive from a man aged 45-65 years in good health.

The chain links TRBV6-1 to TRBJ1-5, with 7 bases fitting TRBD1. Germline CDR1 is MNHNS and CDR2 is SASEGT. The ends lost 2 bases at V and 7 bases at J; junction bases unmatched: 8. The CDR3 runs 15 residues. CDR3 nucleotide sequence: TGTGCCAGCAGTGAAATACCGACAGGGTTCCAGCCCCAGCATTTT. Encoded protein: CASSEIPTGFQPQHF.

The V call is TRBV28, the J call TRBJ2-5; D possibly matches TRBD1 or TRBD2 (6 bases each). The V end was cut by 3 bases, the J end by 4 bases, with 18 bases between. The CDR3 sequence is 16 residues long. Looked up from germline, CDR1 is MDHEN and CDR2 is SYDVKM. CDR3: CASSFSRGGLGETQYF. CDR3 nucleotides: TGTGCCAGCAGTTTTTCGAGAGGGGGGCTGGGAGAGACCCAGTACTTC.

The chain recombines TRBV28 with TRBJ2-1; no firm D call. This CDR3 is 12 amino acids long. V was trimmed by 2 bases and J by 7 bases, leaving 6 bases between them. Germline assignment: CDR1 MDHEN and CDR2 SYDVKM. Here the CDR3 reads CASSLIHNEQFF. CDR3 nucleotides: TGTGCCAGCAGTTTAATCCATAATGAGCAGTTCTTC. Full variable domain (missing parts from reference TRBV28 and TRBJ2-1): DVKVTQSSRYLVKRTGEKVFLECVQDMDHENMFWYRQDPGLGLRLIYFSYDVKMKEKGDIPEGYSVSREKKERFSLILESASTNQTSMYLCASSLIHNEQFFGPGTRLTVL.

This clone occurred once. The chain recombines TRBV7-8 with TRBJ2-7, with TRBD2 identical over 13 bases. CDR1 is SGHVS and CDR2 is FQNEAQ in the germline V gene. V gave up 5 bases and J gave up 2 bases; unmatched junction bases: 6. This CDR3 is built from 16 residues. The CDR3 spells CASSPILAGGTYEQYF. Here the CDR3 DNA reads TGTGCCAGCAGCCCAATACTAGCGGGGGGGACCTACGAGCAGTACTTC.

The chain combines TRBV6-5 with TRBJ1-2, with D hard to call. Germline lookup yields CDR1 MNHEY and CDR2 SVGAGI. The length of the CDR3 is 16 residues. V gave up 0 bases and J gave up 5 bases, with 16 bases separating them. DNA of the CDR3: TGTGCCAGCAGTTACTCGACCCCGCCAGAACTTTATGGCTACACCTTC. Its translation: CASSYSTPPELYGYTF.

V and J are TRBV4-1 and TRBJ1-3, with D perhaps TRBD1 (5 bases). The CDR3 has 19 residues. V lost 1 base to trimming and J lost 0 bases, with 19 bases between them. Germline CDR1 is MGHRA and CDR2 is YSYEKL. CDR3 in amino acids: CASSQALGTGGISGNTIYF. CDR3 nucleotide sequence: TGCGCCAGCAGCCAAGCCTTGGGGACGGGGGGGATCTCTGGAAACACCATATATTTT.

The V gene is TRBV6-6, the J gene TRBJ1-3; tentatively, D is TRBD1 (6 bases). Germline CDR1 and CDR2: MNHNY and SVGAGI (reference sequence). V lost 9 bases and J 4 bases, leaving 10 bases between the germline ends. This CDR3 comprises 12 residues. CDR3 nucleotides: TGTGCCAGACAGGGTAAGGGAAACACCATATATTTT. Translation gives CARQGKGNTIYF.

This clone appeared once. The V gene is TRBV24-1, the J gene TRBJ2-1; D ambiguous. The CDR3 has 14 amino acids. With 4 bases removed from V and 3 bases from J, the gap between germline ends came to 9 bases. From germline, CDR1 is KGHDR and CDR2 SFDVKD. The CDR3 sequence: CATSEGLGYNEQFF. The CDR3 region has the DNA TGTGCCACCAGTGAAGGTTTGGGCTACAATGAGCAGTTCTTC.

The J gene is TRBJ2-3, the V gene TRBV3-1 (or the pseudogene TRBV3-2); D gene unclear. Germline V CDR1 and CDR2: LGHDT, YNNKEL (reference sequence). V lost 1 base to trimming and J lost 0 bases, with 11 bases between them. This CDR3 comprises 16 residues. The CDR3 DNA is TGTGCCAGCAGCCAAGTTGGTCCGGTTAGCACAGATACGCAGTATTTT. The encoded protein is CASSQVGPVSTDTQYF.

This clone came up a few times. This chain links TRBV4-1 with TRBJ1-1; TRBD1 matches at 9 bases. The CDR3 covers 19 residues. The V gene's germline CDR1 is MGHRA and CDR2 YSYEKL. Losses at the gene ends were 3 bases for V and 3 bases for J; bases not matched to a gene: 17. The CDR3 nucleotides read TGCGCCAGCAGCCATTCCCCCTTACTTCGGACAGGGGAGGACACTGAAGCTTTCTTT. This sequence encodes CASSHSPLLRTGEDTEAFF.

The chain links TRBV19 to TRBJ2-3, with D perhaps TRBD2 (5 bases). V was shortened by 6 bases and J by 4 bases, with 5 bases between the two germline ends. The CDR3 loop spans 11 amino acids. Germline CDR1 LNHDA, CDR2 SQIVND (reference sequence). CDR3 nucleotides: TGTGCCAGTAGGGGAGCAGATACGCAGTATTTT. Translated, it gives CASRGADTQYF.

This CDR3 is CAWSGTRYQPQHF. As DNA, the CDR3 is TGTGCCTGGAGTGGAACCAGATATCAGCCCCAGCATTTT. The genes are TRBV30 and TRBJ1-5; D call uncertain. The V and J ends lost 1 base and 5 bases respectively, with 9 bases between them. Germline lookup yields CDR1 GTSNPN and CDR2 SVGIG (reference sequence). The CDR3 contains 13 residues.

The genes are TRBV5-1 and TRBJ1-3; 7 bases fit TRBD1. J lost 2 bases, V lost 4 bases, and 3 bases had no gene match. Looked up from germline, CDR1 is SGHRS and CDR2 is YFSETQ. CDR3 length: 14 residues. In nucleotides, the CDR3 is TGCGCCAGCAGCGTGACAGGGACTGGAAACACCATATATTTT. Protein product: CASSVTGTGNTIYF.

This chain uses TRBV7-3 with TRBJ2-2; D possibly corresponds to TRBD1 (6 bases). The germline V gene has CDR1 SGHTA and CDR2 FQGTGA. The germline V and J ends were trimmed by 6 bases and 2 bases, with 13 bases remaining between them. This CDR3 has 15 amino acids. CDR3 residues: CASRSGTPNTGELFF. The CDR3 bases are TGTGCCAGCAGGTCCGGGACACCAAACACCGGGGAGCTGTTTTTT.

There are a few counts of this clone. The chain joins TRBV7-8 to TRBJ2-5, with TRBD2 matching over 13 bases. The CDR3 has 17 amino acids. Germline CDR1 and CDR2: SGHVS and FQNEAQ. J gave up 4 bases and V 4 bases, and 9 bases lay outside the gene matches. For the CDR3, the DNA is TGTGCCAGCAGCTCCGAAAAGGGACTAGCGGGACGAGAGACCCAGTACTTC. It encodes CASSSEKGLAGRETQYF.